This entry lists 14 T cell receptor beta chains sequenced from one sample in a study of cytomegalovirus exposure and HLA in healthy donors. PCR used 60 Vbeta primers and 13 Jbeta primers. Sequenced by immunoSEQ multiplex PCR; TCRdb stores in-frame clones only, minus some. The sample shows 43,000 or so clones, about 72% of them seen only once. Material for sequencing was PBMCs. These receptors came from a man younger than 45 in good health and CMV-seronegative.

This clone was seen just once. The chain links TRBV27 to TRBJ1-1, with D maybe TRBD1 (5 bases). The germline V gene encodes CDR1 MNHEY and CDR2 SMNVEV (reference sequence). The CDR3 has 15 residues. Trimming took off 6 bases at V and 4 bases at J, with 18 bases between the two ends. The CDR3 coding sequence is TGTGCCAGCAGCGTATCACGGGGGGGTGTCACTGAAGCTTTCTTT. Protein sequence: CASSVSRGGVTEAFF.

The genes are TRBV19 and TRBJ1-4; 8 bases align to TRBD1. Trimming cost V 4 bases and J 8 bases; bases outside gene matches: 6. This CDR3 contains 14 residues. CDR1 is LNHDA and CDR2 is SQIVND in the germline V gene (reference sequence). The CDR3 DNA follows: TGTGCCAGTAGTAAGACAGGGGTGAAGGAAAAACTGTTTTTT. Its translation: CASSKTGVKEKLFF.

The rearrangement uses TRBV12-5 and TRBJ2-5, with 12 nucleotides matching TRBD1. CDR1 is LGHNT, CDR2 FRNRAP, per germline. CDR3 size: 18 residues. V lost 6 bases, J lost 2 bases, and 13 bases stayed unmatched. CDR3 amino acids: CASGPGTGGSLGQETQYF. The CDR3, as DNA: TGTGCTAGTGGGCCGGGGACAGGGGGCTCTTTAGGACAAGAGACCCAGTACTTC.

This chain connects TRBV19 to TRBJ1-1; D gene uncertain. CDR3 length: 13 residues. Trimming removed 2 bases at V and 0 bases at J, with 4 bases between. Germline CDR1 LNHDA, CDR2 SQIVND (reference sequence). Written as DNA, the CDR3 is TGTGCCAGTAGTATATCGGTGAACACTGAAGCTTTCTTT. The encoded protein is CASSISVNTEAFF.

On this clone itself: This may arise from a read error, as a much more abundant clone is one base away. The chain has TRBV7-9 and TRBJ2-7, with 8 positions matching TRBD2. The CDR3 runs to 17 residues. Germline V gene lookup returns CDR1 SEHNR and CDR2 FQNEAQ (reference sequence). The CDR3 nucleotides are TGTTCCAGCAGCTTAGGGGCTAGCGGGTGGAGCTCCTACGAGCAGTACTTC. It translates to CSSSLGASGWSSYEQYF.

This clone showed up just once. The chain links TRBV7-9 to TRBJ2-3; 11 bases align to TRBD2. The germline V gene has CDR1 SEHNR and CDR2 FQNEAQ (reference sequence). Losses at the gene ends were 5 bases for V and 0 bases for J; bases not matched to a gene: 7. The CDR3 totals 17 residues. The CDR3 region has the DNA TGTGCCAGCAGCCCAGGACTAGCGGGTCCCAGCACAGATACGCAGTATTTT. This codes for CASSPGLAGPSTDTQYF. Variable domain in full (rest from reference TRBV7-9 and TRBJ2-3): DTGVSQNPRHKITKRGQNVTFRCDPISEHNRLYWYRQTLGQGPEFLTYFQNEAQLEKSRLLSDRFSAERPKGSFSTLEIQRTEQGDSAMYLCASSPGLAGPSTDTQYFGPGTRLTVL.

The CDR3 loop reads CASTLGGAGSYNEQFF. The DNA for the CDR3 is TGTGCCAGCACCCTAGGGGGAGCAGGTTCCTACAATGAGCAGTTCTTC. The genes are TRBV9 and TRBJ2-1, with a weak D call TRBD1 (6 bases). This CDR3 has 16 amino acids. Germline-derived CDR1 and CDR2 are SGDLS and YYNGEE. V gave up 6 bases and J gave up 1 base, with 17 bases separating them.

The rearrangement links TRBV7-2 to TRBJ2-5, with unresolved D. Deletions cut 2 bases from V and 4 bases from J, with 2 bases between. This CDR3 spans 11 amino acids. CDR1 is SGHTA and CDR2 is FQGNSA in the germline V gene. The chain's CDR3 is CASSLLETQYF. The CDR3 region has the DNA TGTGCCAGCAGCTTACTAGAGACCCAGTACTTC.

The gene calls are TRBV15 and TRBJ1-2, with a possible D match to TRBD1 (5 bases). Trimming stripped 1 base from V and 4 bases from J, with 10 bases between. This CDR3 spans 14 amino acids. In germline, CDR1 is LNHNV, CDR2 YYDKDF (reference sequence). The DNA for the CDR3 is TGTGCCACCAGCAGAGGGGGAGGGGCCTATGGCTACACCTTC. It specifies CATSRGGGAYGYTF.

In nucleotides, the CDR3 is TGTGCCAGCAGCTTAGATCGGGGAGGGCCGCAGTATTTT. Protein product: CASSLDRGGPQYF. V usage is TRBV11-3 and J usage is TRBJ2-3, with TRBD2 matching over 7 bases. Germline V gene sequence: CDR1 SGHNT, CDR2 YENEEA. Trimming took 0 bases from V and 10 from J; bases not matched to a gene: 4. This CDR3 is built from 13 residues. Using reference TRBV11-3 and TRBJ2-3 for the parts outside the CDR3, the full variable domain is EAGVVQSPRYKIIEKKQPVAFWCNPISGHNTLYWYLQNLGQGPELLIRYENEEAVDDSQLPKDRFSAERLKGVDSTLKIQPAELGDSAVYLCASSLDRGGPQYFGPGTRLTVL.

The V and J genes are TRBV6-5 and TRBJ2-3; the match to TRBD2 covers 8 bases. The J segment lost 2 bases and the V segment lost 7 bases, leaving 5 bases of the junction unmatched. The germline V gene encodes CDR1 MNHEY and CDR2 SVGAGI. The CDR3 has 14 residues. This chain's CDR3 is CASNQREPTDTQYF. The CDR3 DNA sequence: TGTGCCAGCAACCAGCGGGAGCCCACAGATACGCAGTATTTT.

This sequence joins TRBV7-2 and TRBJ2-7; 9 bases agree with TRBD1. The CDR3 has 15 residues. V trimming: 1 base; J trimming: 4 bases; junction bases outside the gene matches: 5. Per germline, CDR1 SGHTA and CDR2 FQGNSA. The CDR3 DNA reads as TGTGCCAGCAGCTTAGGGACAGGGGCTAGGTACGAGCAGTACTTC. It specifies CASSLGTGARYEQYF.

This sequence joins TRBV7-9 and TRBJ1-4, with TRBD1 identical over 9 bases. The V and J ends lost 3 bases and 4 bases, in that order; junction bases with no gene match: 3. Germline V gives CDR1 SEHNR, CDR2 FQNEAQ (reference sequence). This CDR3 region has 15 residues. CDR3 protein: CASSFRTGDNEKLFF. CDR3 nucleotide sequence: TGTGCCAGCAGCTTTCGGACAGGGGATAATGAAAAACTGTTTTTT. The whole variable domain, filled in from reference TRBV7-9 and TRBJ1-4, reads DTGVSQNPRHKITKRGQNVTFRCDPISEHNRLYWYRQTLGQGPEFLTYFQNEAQLEKSRLLSDRFSAERPKGSFSTLEIQRTEQGDSAMYLCASSFRTGDNEKLFFGSGTQLSVL.

This chain uses TRBV5-8 with TRBJ1-2, with 9 bases identical to TRBD1. Germline values: CDR1 SGHTS, CDR2 YDEGEE. There are 16 residues in the CDR3. Unmatched junction bases numbered 7, after V lost 0 bases and J lost 4 bases. CDR3 nucleotides: TGTGCCAGCAGCTTGGATGGGACAGGGATCTTCTATGGCTACACCTTC. Protein product: CASSLDGTGIFYGYTF.